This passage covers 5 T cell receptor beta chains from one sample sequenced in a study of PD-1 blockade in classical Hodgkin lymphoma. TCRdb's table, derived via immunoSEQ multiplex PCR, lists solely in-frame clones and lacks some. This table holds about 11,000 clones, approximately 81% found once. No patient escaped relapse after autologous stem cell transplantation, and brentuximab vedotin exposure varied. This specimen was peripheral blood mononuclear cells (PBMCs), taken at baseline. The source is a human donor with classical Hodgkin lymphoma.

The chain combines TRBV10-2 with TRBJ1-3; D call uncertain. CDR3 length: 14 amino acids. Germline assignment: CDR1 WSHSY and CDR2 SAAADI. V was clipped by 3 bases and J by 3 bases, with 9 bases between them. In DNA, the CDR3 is TGCGCCAGCAGTGAATCGGTACTTGGAAACACCATATATTTT. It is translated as CASSESVLGNTIYF.

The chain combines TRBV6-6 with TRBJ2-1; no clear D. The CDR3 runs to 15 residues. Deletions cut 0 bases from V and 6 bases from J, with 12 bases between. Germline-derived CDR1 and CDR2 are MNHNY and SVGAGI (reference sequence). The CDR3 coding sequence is TGTGCCAGCAGTTACTCGACGAGACGAGGCAATGAGCAGTTCTTC. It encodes CASSYSTRRGNEQFF.

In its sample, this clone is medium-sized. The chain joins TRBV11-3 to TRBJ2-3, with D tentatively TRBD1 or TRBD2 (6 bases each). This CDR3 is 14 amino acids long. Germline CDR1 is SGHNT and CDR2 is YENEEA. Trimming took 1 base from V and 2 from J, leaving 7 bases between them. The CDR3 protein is CASSLGGATDTQYF. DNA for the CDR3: TGTGCCAGCAGCTTAGGGGGGGCCACAGATACGCAGTATTTT.

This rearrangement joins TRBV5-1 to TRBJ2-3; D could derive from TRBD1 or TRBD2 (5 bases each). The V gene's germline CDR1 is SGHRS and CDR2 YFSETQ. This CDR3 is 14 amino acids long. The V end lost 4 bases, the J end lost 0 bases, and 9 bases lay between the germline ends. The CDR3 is CASSPRGSTDTQYF. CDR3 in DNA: TGCGCCAGCAGCCCCCGGGGCAGCACAGATACGCAGTATTTT. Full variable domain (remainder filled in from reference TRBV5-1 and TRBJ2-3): KAGVTQTPRYLIKTRGQQVTLSCSPISGHRSVSWYQQTPGQGLQFLFEYFSETQRNKGNFPGRFSGRQFSNSRSEMNVSTLELGDSALYLCASSPRGSTDTQYFGPGTRLTVL.

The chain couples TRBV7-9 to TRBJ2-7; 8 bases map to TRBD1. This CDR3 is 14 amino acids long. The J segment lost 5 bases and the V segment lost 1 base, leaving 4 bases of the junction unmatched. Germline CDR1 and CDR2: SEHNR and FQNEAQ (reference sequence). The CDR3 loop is CASSLGTGSDEQYF. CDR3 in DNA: TGTGCCAGCAGCTTAGGGACAGGGAGTGACGAGCAGTACTTC.